These 12 T cell receptor beta chains were all obtained from the same sample, sequenced in a study of T cell responses to AZD1222 COVID-19 vaccine. Data came from immunoSEQ multiplex PCR; TCRdb stores just in-frame clones and leaves some out. The table shows roughly 150,000 clones, with about 90% occurring only once. The material was peripheral blood, obtained 28 days after the second AZD1222 dose. These receptor sequences come from an adult who received the AZD1222 COVID-19 vaccine.

This clone showed up just once. The chain is built from TRBV10-2 and TRBJ2-1; 13 bases map to TRBD2. The CDR3 is 16 residues long. After removal of 0 bases from V and 9 bases from J, the junction contained 5 bases not matched to a gene. From germline, CDR1 is WSHSY and CDR2 SAAADI. In DNA, the CDR3 is TGCGCCAGCAGTGAGTCACTAGCGGGAGGGCCGGTTGAGCAGTTCTTC. Protein product: CASSESLAGGPVEQFF.

The gene calls are TRBV6-5 and TRBJ2-1; D possibly matches TRBD1 or TRBD2 (5 bases each). The germline V and J ends were trimmed by 6 bases and 10 bases, with 10 bases remaining between them. The CDR3 runs 11 residues. Germline V CDR1 and CDR2: MNHEY, SVGAGI. The CDR3 DNA reads TGTGCCAGCAGCCTAGAGGGGGAGCAGTTCTTC. This encodes CASSLEGEQFF.

The rearrangement uses TRBV9 and TRBJ1-3; D is uncertain. Germline values: CDR1 SGDLS, CDR2 YYNGEE. V lost 3 bases and J lost 1, with 8 bases in between. CDR3 size: 14 residues. The CDR3 nucleotides read TGTGCCAGCAGCGCCGAGGGTTCTGGAAACACCATATATTTT. This encodes CASSAEGSGNTIYF.

The genes are TRBV30 and TRBJ1-2; tentative D call: TRBD1 (5 bases). The CDR3 has 15 amino acids. Germline CDR1 reads GTSNPN; CDR2 reads SVGIG (reference sequence). Trimming took off 0 bases at V and 8 bases at J, with 19 bases between the two ends. The CDR3 nucleotides read TGTGCCTGGAGTGTAAAGTCAGGGTCGATAGGAGGCTACACCTTC. As protein: CAWSVKSGSIGGYTF. The complete variable domain, with remaining parts taken from reference TRBV30 and TRBJ1-2, reads SQTIHQWPATLVQPVGSPLSLECTVEGTSNPNLYWYRQAAGRGLQLLFYSVGIGQISSEVPQNLSASRPQDRQFILSSKKLLLSDSGFYLCAWSVKSGSIGGYTFGSGTRLTVV.

The chain carries TRBV4-2 and TRBJ2-2; 9 positions match TRBD1. Germline CDR1 and CDR2: LGHNA and YNFKEQ. V lost 4 bases, J lost 6 bases, and 6 bases stayed unmatched. The CDR3 sequence is 15 residues long. CDR3 sequence reads: CASSRRDRAAGELFF. The CDR3 nucleotides are TGTGCCAGCAGCCGCCGGGACAGGGCGGCCGGGGAGCTGTTTTTT.

This clone was seen once. This rearrangement joins TRBV11-3 to TRBJ2-2; 10 bases are a match to TRBD2. CDR3 size: 17 residues. The germline V gene has CDR1 SGHNT and CDR2 YENEEA. With 4 bases clipped from V and 2 bases from J, the junction kept 7 bases outside the gene matches. CDR3 sequence: CASSSRAGGPNTGELFF. The CDR3 coding sequence is TGTGCCAGCAGCTCGCGAGCGGGAGGGCCCAACACCGGGGAGCTGTTTTTT.

This rearrangement joins TRBV28 to TRBJ2-6; no firm D call. Germline values: CDR1 MDHEN, CDR2 SYDVKM. The CDR3 spans 15 residues. Trimming removed 7 bases from V and 0 bases from J, with 10 bases in between. The CDR3 nucleotides read TGTGCCAGCAACCTACCAGACTCTGGGGCCAACGTCCTGACTTTC. Residues: CASNLPDSGANVLTF.

V usage is TRBV19 and J usage is TRBJ2-1, with a weak D call TRBD2 (6 bases). Between the trimmed V and J ends, which lost 5 bases and 1 base, there was a span of 12 bases. CDR1 and CDR2 (germline): LNHDA, SQIVND (reference sequence). The CDR3 runs 15 residues. The CDR3 coding sequence is TGTGCCAGTAGTGATGTAGCGGAGTCCTACAATGAGCAGTTCTTC. Translated: CASSDVAESYNEQFF.

Notes on this clone: Its ends do not fully match the called genes, so a read error is possible. This chain links TRBV11-2 with TRBJ2-2; a possible D gene is TRBD2 (6 bases). CDR1 and CDR2 (germline): SGHAT, FQNNGV. This CDR3 spans 15 amino acids. The CDR3 nucleotides read TGTGCCAGCAGCTTAGAAGGGCTACCCCGCGGGAAGCTGTTTTTT. Its protein product is CASSLEGLPRGKLFF.

J is TRBJ2-3 and V is TRBV21-1; the table names TRBD2, a call not compared with the DNA. TRBV21-1 is termed a pseudogene. The CDR3 totals 20 residues. The CDR3 nucleotides are TGTGCCAGCAGCAAAGGGGCGCCCTTGGACCTGGCGGGAGTGACAGATACGCAGTATTTT. It is translated as CASSKGAPLDLAGVTDTQYF.

The chain links TRBV5-6 to TRBJ1-3; D not certain. CDR1 and CDR2 from the germline V gene are SGHDT and YYEEEE. Trimming cost V 2 bases and J 2 bases, with 14 bases left between them. This CDR3 has 16 residues. The CDR3 here is CASSLRYRGTGNTIYF. The CDR3 bases are TGTGCCAGCAGCTTACGTTACAGAGGCACTGGAAACACCATATATTTT.

The V and J genes are TRBV3-1 (or the pseudogene TRBV3-2) and TRBJ1-2; D call uncertain. Germline CDR1 reads LGHDT; CDR2 reads YNNKEL (reference sequence). This CDR3 has 17 residues. Trimming shortened V by 4 bases and J by 4 bases, and 22 bases separated the two germline ends. CDR3 residues: CASSPRGRPTPSYGYTF. CDR3 nucleotide sequence: TGTGCCAGCAGCCCGCGAGGCAGGCCCACACCAAGCTATGGCTACACCTTC.